This T cell receptor beta chain stems from a study of T cells in Graves' hyperthyroidism and ophthalmopathy. TCR beta CDR3 regions were amplified from RNA transcripts. An initial round of RT-PCR targeting the TCR CDR3 relied on the HTBI primer set. In TCRdb, the multiplex PCR reads were re-called with MiXCR into one record per CDR3 protein. The data show 500,000 to 600,000 distinct CDR3 sequences, 16% seen once. Trimming took off 8 bases at V and 9 bases at J, with 11 bases between the two ends. The CDR3 runs 12 residues. The V gene's germline CDR1 is MNHEY and CDR2 SVGEGT. When ophthalmopathy did not progress within 18 months, Graves' hyperthyroidism was considered stable. In patients aged 18 to 65, hyperthyroidism was newly diagnosed, with duration under 2 months. From 10 ml of fresh peripheral blood, PBMCs were isolated. In its sample, this clonotype was seen many times.

This TCR was recovered from a woman in her late teens or twenties with Graves' hyperthyroidism. The V gene is TRBV6-2 or TRBV6-3, the J gene TRBJ1-6; D is ambiguous. Sequencing was performed on blood. CDR3 protein: CASAGLGSPLHF. CDR3 nucleotides: TGTGCCAGCGCGGGGTTGGGTTCACCCCTCCACTTT.